The 13 T cell receptor beta chains in this list originate from one sample, sequenced in a study of T cell responses to AZD1222 COVID-19 vaccine. Libraries were prepared by immunoSEQ multiplex PCR; TCRdb keeps only in-frame clonotypes and omits some of them. This repertoire shows approximately 180,000 clones, 70% to 90% found once; its top ten account for 5% to 7%. The sequences come from peripheral blood, collected on day 0 of AZD1222 vaccination. The origin of the receptors is an adult in good health.

Only one count was recorded for this clone. This rearrangement joins TRBV6-1 to TRBJ1-3, with 8 bases that match TRBD1. This CDR3 contains 17 residues. V lost 1 base to trimming and J lost 5 bases; unmatched junction nucleotides: 10. Germline V gene sequence: CDR1 MNHNS, CDR2 SASEGT. The CDR3 reads CASSEVWTGSTRNTIYF. The CDR3 DNA reads as TGTGCCAGCAGTGAAGTTTGGACAGGGTCTACGAGAAACACCATATATTTT.

This clone showed up just a few times. The CDR3: CASSLQGLSYGYTF. CDR3 coding DNA: TGTGCCAGCAGCCTACAGGGACTGAGCTATGGCTACACCTTC. The chain couples TRBV7-2 to TRBJ1-2; TRBD1 might be the D (6 bases). Trimming shortened V by 5 bases and J by 4 bases, and 14 bases separated the two germline ends. Germline loops: CDR1 SGHTA, CDR2 FQGNSA. The CDR3 spans 14 residues.

The chain combines TRBV12-3 or TRBV12-4 with TRBJ1-5; no clear D gene. The V end was cut by 6 bases, the J end by 7 bases, with 13 bases between. The CDR3 covers 13 residues. CDR3 in amino acids: CASRWEGNQPQHF. The DNA for the CDR3 is TGTGCCAGCAGATGGGAGGGTAACCAGCCCCAGCATTTT.

The chain uses TRBV6-1 and TRBJ2-3, with D uncertain. CDR1 and CDR2 (germline): MNHNS, SASEGT. V lost 0 bases to trimming and J lost 6 bases, with 4 bases between them. This CDR3 spans 12 amino acids. The CDR3 here is CASSEAGDTQYF. CDR3 coding DNA: TGTGCCAGCAGTGAAGCAGGGGATACGCAGTATTTT.

The chain recombines TRBV6-5 with TRBJ1-2; D is uncertain. The CDR3 runs 13 residues. Germline V gene sequence: CDR1 MNHEY, CDR2 SVGAGI. V was cut by 10 bases and J by 4 bases, with 16 bases left in between. CDR3 in DNA: TGTGCCACCTTAGACTGGATCGGCTATGGCTACACCTTC. Amino acids: CATLDWIGYGYTF.

This chain links TRBV5-1 with TRBJ1-2; D gene unclear. Trimming stripped 5 bases from V and 3 bases from J, with 11 bases between. The CDR3 is made up of 13 amino acids. CDR1 is SGHRS and CDR2 is YFSETQ in the germline V gene. The CDR3 DNA sequence: TGCGCCAGCAGGGCCGGGTCGGACTATGGCTACACCTTC. Translated, it gives CASRAGSDYGYTF.

The chain is built from TRBV6-5 and TRBJ2-7; 7 bases align to TRBD1. The CDR3 runs to 15 residues. V was pared by 8 bases and J by 1 base, with 11 bases of the junction left unmatched. Per germline, CDR1 MNHEY and CDR2 SVGAGI. As DNA, the CDR3 is TGTGCCAGCGCGAAAGACAGGGTTAGGTCCTACGAGCAGTACTTC. Translated, it gives CASAKDRVRSYEQYF.

The chain combines TRBV28 with TRBJ1-1; TRBD1 matches 8 bases. The CDR3 sequence is 14 residues long. With 5 bases clipped from V and 3 bases from J, the junction kept 5 bases outside the gene matches. Per the germline V gene, CDR1 is MDHEN and CDR2 is SYDVKM. The CDR3 region has the DNA TGTGCCAGCAGTACCCCGGACAGGGACACTGAAGCTTTCTTT. It is translated as CASSTPDRDTEAFF.

This clone occurred once. The J gene is TRBJ2-2, the V gene TRBV29-1; D possibly corresponds to TRBD1 (5 bases). The germline V gene has CDR1 SQVTM and CDR2 ANQGSEA. Deletions cut 5 bases from V and 5 bases from J, with 9 bases between. The CDR3 loop spans 12 amino acids. The CDR3 DNA is TGCAGCGTTTCCAGGGAAACCGGGGAGCTGTTTTTT. This codes for CSVSRETGELFF.

The CDR3 DNA follows: TGTGCCAGCGTTGGGAATACGCAGTATTTT. Protein sequence: CASVGNTQYF. The chain joins TRBV28 to TRBJ2-3, with D unclear. Germline CDR1 reads MDHEN; CDR2 reads SYDVKM. This CDR3 has 10 amino acids. V lost 8 bases and J 7 bases, leaving 7 bases between the germline ends. Filled out from reference TRBV28 and TRBJ2-3, the complete variable domain reads DVKVTQSSRYLVKRTGEKVFLECVQDMDHENMFWYRQDPGLGLRLIYFSYDVKMKEKGDIPEGYSVSREKKERFSLILESASTNQTSMYLCASVGNTQYFGPGTRLTVL.

The genes are TRBV28 and TRBJ1-2; D remains unclear. CDR1 is MDHEN and CDR2 is SYDVKM in the germline V gene. This CDR3 is built from 15 residues. With 7 bases removed from V and 3 bases from J, the gap between germline ends came to 18 bases. The CDR3 sequence is CASTSGSGPDYGYTF. The DNA for the CDR3 is TGTGCCAGCACCTCTGGATCCGGGCCCGACTATGGCTACACCTTC.

This chain joins TRBV18 and TRBJ2-2; D may correspond to TRBD1 or TRBD2 (6 bases each). Deletions cut 3 bases from V and 6 bases from J, with 20 bases between. Germline V gene data show CDR1 as KGHSH and CDR2 as LQKENI. This CDR3 is 17 amino acids long. The CDR3 protein is CASSPSEGGLNAGELFF. CDR3 coding DNA: TGTGCCAGCTCACCCTCAGAGGGGGGCCTCAACGCCGGGGAGCTGTTTTTT.

This chain uses TRBV7-4 with TRBJ1-4; TRBD1 is a possible D gene (5 bases). V dropped 4 bases and J dropped 1 base, with 28 bases sitting between them. The CDR3 sequence is 21 residues long. From germline, CDR1 is SGHVT and CDR2 SQSDAQ. The CDR3 coding sequence is TGTGCCAGCAGCTCTGTCGCGACTCAGAATCTCAGGGTGAGAACTAATGAAAAACTGTTTTTT. It encodes CASSSVATQNLRVRTNEKLFF.